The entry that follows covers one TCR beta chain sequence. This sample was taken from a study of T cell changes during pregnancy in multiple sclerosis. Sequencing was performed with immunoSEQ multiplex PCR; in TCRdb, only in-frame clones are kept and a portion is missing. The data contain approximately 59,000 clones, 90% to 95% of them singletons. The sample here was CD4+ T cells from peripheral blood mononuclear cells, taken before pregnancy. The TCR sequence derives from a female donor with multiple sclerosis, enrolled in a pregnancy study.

DNA for the CDR3: TGTGCCAGCAGTCAGACAGGGTGGGCGGAAAAACTGTTTTTT. It yields the protein CASSQTGWAEKLFF. The gene calls are TRBV28 and TRBJ1-4; 7 positions match TRBD1. This CDR3 is 14 amino acids long. Germline CDR1 reads MDHEN; CDR2 reads SYDVKM. V dropped 5 bases and J dropped 8; count of bases not matched to a gene: 8.